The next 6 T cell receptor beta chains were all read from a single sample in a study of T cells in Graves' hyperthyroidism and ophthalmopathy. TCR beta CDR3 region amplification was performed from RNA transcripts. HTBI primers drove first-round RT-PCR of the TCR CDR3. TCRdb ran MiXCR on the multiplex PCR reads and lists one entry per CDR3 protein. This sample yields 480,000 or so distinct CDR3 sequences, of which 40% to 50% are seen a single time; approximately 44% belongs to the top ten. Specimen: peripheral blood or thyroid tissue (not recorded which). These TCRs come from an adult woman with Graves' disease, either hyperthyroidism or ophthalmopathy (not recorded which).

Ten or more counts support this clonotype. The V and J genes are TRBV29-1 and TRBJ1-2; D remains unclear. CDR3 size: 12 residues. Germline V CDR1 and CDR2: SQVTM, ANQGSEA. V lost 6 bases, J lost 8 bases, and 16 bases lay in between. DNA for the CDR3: TGCAGCGTCGCCGGGTACGAGAGGGGCTACACCTTC. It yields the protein CSVAGYERGYTF.

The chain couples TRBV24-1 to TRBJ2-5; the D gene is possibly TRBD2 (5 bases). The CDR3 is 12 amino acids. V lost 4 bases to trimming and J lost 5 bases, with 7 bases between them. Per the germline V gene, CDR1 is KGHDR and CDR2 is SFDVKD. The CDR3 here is CATSEQRETQYF. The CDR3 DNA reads TGTGCCACCAGTGAACAGCGGGAGACCCAGTACTTC.

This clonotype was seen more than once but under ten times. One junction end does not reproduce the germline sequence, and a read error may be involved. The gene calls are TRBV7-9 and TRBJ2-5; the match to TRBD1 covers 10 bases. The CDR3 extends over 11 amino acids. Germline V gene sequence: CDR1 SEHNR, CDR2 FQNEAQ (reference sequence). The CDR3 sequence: CASSNDRGRSF. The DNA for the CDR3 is TGTGCCAGCAGTAATGACAGGGGGCGATCCTTC.

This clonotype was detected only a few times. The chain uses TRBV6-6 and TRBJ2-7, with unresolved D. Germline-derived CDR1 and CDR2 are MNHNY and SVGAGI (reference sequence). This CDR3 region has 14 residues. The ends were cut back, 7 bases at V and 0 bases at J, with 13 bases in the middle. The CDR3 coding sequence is TGTGCCAGCAAAATCTCCCTGGCCTCCTACGAGCAGTACTTC. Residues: CASKISLASYEQYF.

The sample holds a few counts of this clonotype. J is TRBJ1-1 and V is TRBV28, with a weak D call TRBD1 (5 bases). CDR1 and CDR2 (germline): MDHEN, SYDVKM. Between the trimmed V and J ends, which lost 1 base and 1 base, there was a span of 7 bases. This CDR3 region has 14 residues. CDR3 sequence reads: CASSLFRGNTEAFF. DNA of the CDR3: TGTGCCAGCAGTTTATTTAGGGGGAACACTGAAGCTTTCTTT.

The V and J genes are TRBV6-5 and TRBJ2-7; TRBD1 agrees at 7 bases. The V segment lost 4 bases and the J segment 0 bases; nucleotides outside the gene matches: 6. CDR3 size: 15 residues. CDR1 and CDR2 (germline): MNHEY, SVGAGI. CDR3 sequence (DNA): TGTGCCAGCAGTTCACGTGGGGACAGCTCCTACGAGCAGTACTTC. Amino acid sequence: CASSSRGDSSYEQYF.